Sequencing of this TCR beta chain was carried out in a study of control samples from healthy donors and cancer patients. In germline, CDR1 is SGHAT, CDR2 FQNNGV. This CDR3 contains 17 residues. With 2 bases removed from V and 2 bases from J, the gap between germline ends came to 13 bases. This clone was seen just once. Libraries were prepared by immunoSEQ multiplex PCR; TCRdb keeps only in-frame clonotypes and omits some of them. Of 200,000 to 250,000 clones in the sample, 90% to 95% were seen once. The TCR comes from a man between 45 and 60 years old in good health. Sequenced input: blood. V usage is TRBV11-2 and J usage is TRBJ2-6, with D perhaps assigned TRBD1 or TRBD2 (5 bases each). The CDR3 loop reads CASSLRGAETGANVLTF. CDR3 DNA: TGTGCCAGCAGCTTACGGGGCGCGGAAACTGGGGCCAACGTCCTGACTTTC.